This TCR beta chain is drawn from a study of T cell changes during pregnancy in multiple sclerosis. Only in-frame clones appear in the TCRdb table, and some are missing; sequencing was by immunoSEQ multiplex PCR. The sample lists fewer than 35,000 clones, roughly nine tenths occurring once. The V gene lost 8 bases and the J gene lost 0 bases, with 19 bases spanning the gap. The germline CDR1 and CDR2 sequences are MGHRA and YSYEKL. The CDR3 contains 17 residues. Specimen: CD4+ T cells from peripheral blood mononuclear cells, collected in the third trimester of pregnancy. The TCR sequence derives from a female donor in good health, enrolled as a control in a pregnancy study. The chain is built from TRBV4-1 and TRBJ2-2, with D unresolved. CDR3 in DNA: TGCGCCAGCGGTTGGGCAACAACTCCCGCGAACACCGGGGAGCTGTTTTTT. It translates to CASGWATTPANTGELFF.